These T cell receptor beta chains were read from a single sample in a study of T cell repertoires in cytomegalovirus infection. One entry per CDR3 protein, called by TCRdb with MiXCR from the reads. The data hold about a million distinct CDR3 sequences, with approximately 32% observed a single time. Antigens of these TCRs are unknown. The sequencing here drew on cultured CD8+ T cells from PBMCs, taken from culture after CMV antigen stimulation. These receptors came from a human donor in good health (CMV status not recorded). Some clones in this sample may be carry-over from other donors' samples. Both conserved end residues are part of each CDR3. Each record gives: clone size, V gene, J gene, D gene, CDR3 protein, CDR3 DNA. The D gene is left open where the match is weak. Rows give clone size only sometimes, using once, few, many, or a class for an expanded clone.

abundance: many
v_gene: TRBV7-6
j_gene: TRBJ2-2
d_gene: TRBD2
CDR3aa: CASRRRGGTGELFF
CDR3nt: TGTGCCAGCAGGCGACGGGGGGGCACCGGGGAGCTGTTTTTT

abundance: -
v_gene: TRBV12-5
j_gene: TRBJ2-1
d_gene: TRBD1
CDR3aa: CASGTGHASVF
CDR3nt: TGTGCTAGTGGGACAGGGCACGCATCGGTCTTC

abundance: -
v_gene: TRBV14
j_gene: TRBJ2-1
d_gene: -
CDR3aa: CASSVRGSGTSNEQFF
CDR3nt: TGTGCCAGCAGCGTAAGAGGGAGCGGAACAAGTAATGAGCAGTTCTTC

abundance: few
v_gene: TRBV10-3
j_gene: TRBJ2-1
d_gene: -
CDR3aa: CAIGLQGEQFF
CDR3nt: TGTGCCATCGGACTGCAGGGTGAGCAGTTCTTC

abundance: once
v_gene: TRBV9
j_gene: TRBJ1-2
d_gene: -
CDR3aa: CASSAGSTNYGYTF
CDR3nt: TGTGCCAGCAGCGCTGGCTCCACCAACTATGGCTACACCTTC

abundance: -
v_gene: TRBV27
j_gene: TRBJ2-7
d_gene: TRBD2
CDR3aa: CASSLGRGAYEQYF
CDR3nt: TGTGCCAGCAGTTTGGGGCGGGGGGCCTACGAGCAGTACTTC

abundance: -
v_gene: TRBV6-6
j_gene: TRBJ2-5
d_gene: -
CDR3aa: CASRLESQETQYF
CDR3nt: TGTGCCTCCAGGCTGGAGTCCCAAGAGACCCAGTACTTC

abundance: -
v_gene: TRBV7-8
j_gene: TRBJ1-2
d_gene: -
CDR3aa: CASSSGQEPYYGYTF
CDR3nt: TGTGCCAGCAGCTCCGGGCAGGAGCCGTATTATGGCTACACCTTC

abundance: many
v_gene: TRBV7-8
j_gene: TRBJ1-1
d_gene: -
CDR3aa: CASSTGTAEAFF
CDR3nt: TGTGCCAGCAGCACCGGGACGGCTGAAGCTTTCTTT

abundance: -
v_gene: TRBV7-9
j_gene: TRBJ1-1
d_gene: -
CDR3aa: CASSSGTQKAFF
CDR3nt: TGTGCCAGCAGTTCCGGGACCCAAAAAGCTTTCTTT

abundance: many
v_gene: TRBV7-3
j_gene: TRBJ2-1
d_gene: TRBD2
CDR3aa: CASSASGGQNNEQFF
CDR3nt: TGTGCCAGCAGCGCTAGCGGGGGGCAGAACAATGAGCAGTTCTTC

abundance: -
v_gene: TRBV12-3/TRBV12-4
j_gene: TRBJ1-2
d_gene: -
CDR3aa: CASSLNWSRYGYTF
CDR3nt: TGTGCCAGCAGTTTGAACTGGTCCCGCTATGGCTACACCTTC

abundance: many
v_gene: TRBV7-6
j_gene: TRBJ1-5
d_gene: -
CDR3aa: CASSPGQPGTQPQHF
CDR3nt: TGTGCCAGCAGCCCCGGACAGCCAGGGACTCAGCCCCAGCATTTT

abundance: few
v_gene: TRBV19
j_gene: TRBJ1-2
d_gene: -
CDR3aa: CASTDVGNGYTF
CDR3nt: TGTGCCAGTACCGACGTAGGGAATGGCTACACCTTC